This T cell receptor beta chain was sequenced during a study of T-cell reconstitution after alpha-beta-depleted transplantation in children. Using unique molecular identifiers, the investigators prepared the TCRbeta library. A single record per CDR3 protein comes from TCRdb applying MiXCR to the PCR reads. Of fewer than 500,000 distinct CDR3 sequences in the sample, over 40% were seen once. The starting material was PBMCs, obtained before TCRalphabeta/CD19-depleted stem cell transplant. The sequence came from a girl aged 2-15 years with aplastic anemia, due to receive a stem cell transplant.

The DNA of the CDR3 is TGTGCCAGCATCTACGTCGGTCGAGCTTTCTTT. Translated: CASIYVGRAFF. The V and J genes are TRBV12-3 or TRBV12-4 and TRBJ1-1; no clear D. V gave up 7 bases and J gave up 10 bases, with 13 bases separating them. CDR3 length: 11 amino acids.